These 22 T cell receptor beta chains originate from one sample sequenced in a study of T-cell reconstitution after alpha-beta-depleted transplantation in children. TCRbeta library construction was performed incorporating unique molecular identifiers. Via MiXCR, TCRdb re-called the PCR reads, giving one row per CDR3 protein. Here the sample spans fewer than 250,000 distinct CDR3 sequences, about 15% being singletons. This specimen was PBMCs, mostly from graft donor cells, taken 360 days after TCRalphabeta/CD19-depleted stem cell transplant. These receptors came from a male patient aged 2-15 years who had a stem cell transplant for acute lymphoblastic leukemia, so the T cells may come from the graft donor.

This clonotype was detected a few times. The CDR3: CASASRDANSGNTIYF. CDR3 sequence (DNA): TGTGCCAGCGCCTCTCGGGACGCCAACTCTGGAAACACCATATATTTT. V and J are TRBV6-1 and TRBJ1-3; D might be TRBD1 (5 bases). The CDR3 spans 16 residues. Germline CDR1 MNHNS, CDR2 SASEGT. V was trimmed by 8 bases and J by 0 bases, leaving 17 bases between them.

The V call is TRBV5-1, the J call TRBJ1-2; 9 nucleotides agree with TRBD1. The junction had 11 bases not matched to a gene; V was cut back by 5 bases and J by 0 bases. The germline V gene has CDR1 SGHRS and CDR2 YFSETQ. The CDR3 covers 17 residues. The CDR3 coding sequence is TGCGCCAGCAGTACAGGGGGCCCCCTTCACGCTAACTATGGCTACACCTTC. This gives the protein CASSTGGPLHANYGYTF.

This clonotype was seen more than once but under ten times. This sequence joins TRBV2 and TRBJ2-7, with D tentatively TRBD2 (6 bases). Germline V gene lookup returns CDR1 SNHLY and CDR2 FYNNEI. V was clipped by 1 base and J by 7 bases, with 14 bases between them. The CDR3 extends over 14 amino acids. The CDR3 nucleotides are TGTGCCAGCAGTGAAGACTGGACTACCAGGGAGCAGTACTTC. It specifies CASSEDWTTREQYF.

The rearrangement joins TRBV28 to TRBJ2-7; D might be TRBD2 (6 bases). Trimming pared 7 bases from V and 1 base from J, leaving 17 bases between. This CDR3 region has 15 residues. Germline V CDR1 and CDR2: MDHEN, SYDVKM. The CDR3 DNA is TGTGCCAGCACCATTTGGGGGGACGGTTCCTACGAGCAGTACTTC. It translates to CASTIWGDGSYEQYF.

This clonotype was found a few times. The chain combines TRBV5-1 with TRBJ1-1; D perhaps matches TRBD1 (5 bases). This CDR3 is built from 12 residues. The V and J ends lost 3 bases and 3 bases respectively, with 6 bases between them. The germline gives CDR1 SGHRS, CDR2 YFSETQ. CDR3 DNA: TGCGCCAGCAGCTGGGGGGACACTGAAGCTTTCTTT. Protein product: CASSWGDTEAFF.

The CDR3 coding sequence is TGTGCCAGCAGTCCACCGGGACAGGGGGCGCGAGGGGCCAACGTCCTGACTTTC. As protein: CASSPPGQGARGANVLTF. The chain employs TRBV28 and TRBJ2-6; 12 positions match TRBD1. V lost 5 bases and J lost 4; bases outside the gene matches: 9. Looked up from germline, CDR1 is MDHEN and CDR2 is SYDVKM. CDR3 length: 18 residues. The variable domain in full, completed from reference TRBV28 and TRBJ2-6, reads DVKVTQSSRYLVKRTGEKVFLECVQDMDHENMFWYRQDPGLGLRLIYFSYDVKMKEKGDIPEGYSVSREKKERFSLILESASTNQTSMYLCASSPPGQGARGANVLTFGAGSRLTVL.

This clonotype was counted between two and nine times. The chain is built from TRBV20-1 and TRBJ2-5, with D perhaps TRBD1 or TRBD2 (5 bases each). Looked up from germline, CDR1 is DFQATT and CDR2 is SNEGSKA (reference sequence). Trimming shortened V by 0 bases and J by 5 bases, and 16 bases separated the two germline ends. The CDR3 runs 15 residues. The CDR3 coding sequence is TGCAGTGCTAGAGATGGGACGGGGACCAGGGAGACCCAGTACTTC. Its translation: CSARDGTGTRETQYF.

This clonotype showed up just a few times. The V and J genes are TRBV29-1 and TRBJ1-1; D uncertain. This CDR3 is built from 13 residues. V gave up 0 bases and J gave up 1 base, with 6 bases separating them. Germline values: CDR1 SQVTM, CDR2 ANQGSEA. The CDR3 bases are TGCAGCGTTGAAGAAGTACAGAACACTGAAGCTTTCTTT. Amino acid sequence: CSVEEVQNTEAFF.

This clonotype was recorded a few times. The gene calls are TRBV4-3 and TRBJ2-7, with D possibly being TRBD1 (5 bases). The germline gives CDR1 LGHNA, CDR2 YSLEER. Trimming shortened V by 0 bases and J by 0 bases, and 9 bases separated the two germline ends. This CDR3 comprises 15 residues. DNA for the CDR3: TGCGCCAGCAGCCAAGACAGGGTCATCTCCTACGAGCAGTACTTC. Protein product: CASSQDRVISYEQYF.

This clonotype has only a few counts. This chain links TRBV12-3 or TRBV12-4 with TRBJ2-1; D gene unclear. Trimming stripped 5 bases from V and 6 bases from J, with 11 bases between. CDR3 length: 13 residues. DNA for the CDR3: TGTGCCAGCAGTCTGGGATGGAGCAATGAGCAGTTCTTC. It codes for CASSLGWSNEQFF.

This chain links TRBV5-1 with TRBJ2-1; D is uncertain. The CDR3 is made up of 15 amino acids. V dropped 2 bases and J dropped 3 bases, with 12 bases sitting between them. Per germline, CDR1 SGHRS and CDR2 YFSETQ. The DNA of the CDR3 is TGCGCCAGCAGCTTATCGGGCTTCGGCTACAATGAGCAGTTCTTC. Amino acids: CASSLSGFGYNEQFF.

On this clonotype itself: One end of the junction is discordant with germline, which a read error may explain. The genes are TRBV12-3 or TRBV12-4 and TRBJ2-1, with a weak D call TRBD2 (5 bases). CDR3 size: 18 residues. In DNA form, the CDR3 reads TGTGCCAGCTGTTTAGGCGTGTTAGCGCAAAGCTCCTACAATGAGCAGTTCTTC. Translating gives CASCLGVLAQSSYNEQFF.

In this sample, this clonotype turned up a few times. The gene calls are TRBV9 and TRBJ2-5; the match to TRBD1 covers 7 bases. There are 14 residues in the CDR3. Losses at the gene ends were 3 bases for V and 5 bases for J; bases not matched to a gene: 7. Looked up from germline, CDR1 is SGDLS and CDR2 is YYNGEE. CDR3 DNA: TGTGCCAGCAGCGCTGGACAGGCGAGGGAGACCCAGTACTTC. Encoded protein: CASSAGQARETQYF.

The chain recombines TRBV7-2 with TRBJ2-7; TRBD2 is a possible D gene (5 bases). Germline values: CDR1 SGHTA, CDR2 FQGNSA. There are 14 residues in the CDR3. The V gene lost 0 bases and the J gene lost 3 bases, with 9 bases spanning the gap. The CDR3 DNA reads as TGTGCCAGCAGCTTAGCAGCGGTCATCTACGAGCAGTACTTC. Its translation is CASSLAAVIYEQYF.

The table lists this clonotype with a few counts. The V gene is TRBV5-1, the J gene TRBJ2-5; TRBD1 or TRBD2 may be the D gene (5 bases each). The CDR3 totals 16 residues. Trimming stripped 0 bases from V and 4 bases from J, with 16 bases between. The germline gives CDR1 SGHRS, CDR2 YFSETQ. The CDR3: CASSLVRVRETETQYF. The CDR3 region has the DNA TGCGCCAGCAGCTTGGTTCGCGTCAGGGAGACAGAGACCCAGTACTTC. Full variable domain (remainder filled in from reference TRBV5-1 and TRBJ2-5): KAGVTQTPRYLIKTRGQQVTLSCSPISGHRSVSWYQQTPGQGLQFLFEYFSETQRNKGNFPGRFSGRQFSNSRSEMNVSTLELGDSALYLCASSLVRVRETETQYFGPGTRLLVL.

The rearrangement links TRBV15 to TRBJ2-7; D uncertain. V was clipped by 5 bases and J by 4 bases, with 18 bases between them. Germline V gene sequence: CDR1 LNHNV, CDR2 YYDKDF (reference sequence). The CDR3 runs to 15 residues. CDR3 sequence reads: CATSSGFGELYEQYF. CDR3 DNA: TGTGCCACCAGCTCCGGGTTTGGAGAGTTGTACGAGCAGTACTTC.

This clonotype was observed many times. The V call is TRBV5-1, the J call TRBJ1-1; tentative D call: TRBD1 (6 bases). The ends were cut back, 2 bases at V and 4 bases at J, with 18 bases in the middle. This CDR3 is 16 amino acids long. Germline V gene lookup returns CDR1 SGHRS and CDR2 YFSETQ. The CDR3 sequence: CASSLRPGTLGTEAFF. The CDR3 nucleotides read TGCGCCAGCAGCTTACGTCCCGGGACATTGGGCACTGAAGCTTTCTTT.

This clonotype was detected only a few times. The genes are TRBV20-1 and TRBJ2-3; D is perhaps TRBD2 (6 bases). This CDR3 comprises 14 residues. V lost 6 bases and J 6 bases, leaving 19 bases between the germline ends. Germline values: CDR1 DFQATT, CDR2 SNEGSKA (reference sequence). This CDR3 is CSATGVGEGDTQYF. The CDR3 DNA follows: TGCAGTGCCACGGGGGTAGGGGAAGGGGATACGCAGTATTTT.

The rearrangement uses TRBV18 and TRBJ2-7; D not resolved. The ends were cut back, 2 bases at V and 6 bases at J, with 26 bases in the middle. CDR3 length: 18 residues. CDR1 KGHSH and CDR2 LQKENI come from the germline V gene. The CDR3 loop reads CASSPSLIDVGIHREQYF. The DNA of the CDR3 is TGTGCCAGCTCACCATCATTGATTGATGTAGGTATTCACCGCGAGCAGTACTTC.

This clonotype was found many times. The chain has TRBV30 and TRBJ2-2; no reliable D call. V dropped 4 bases and J dropped 6 bases, with 9 bases sitting between them. The CDR3 contains 12 residues. CDR1 and CDR2 from the germline V gene are GTSNPN and SVGIG (reference sequence). DNA for the CDR3: TGTGCCTGGAATACCCCCCCCGGGGAGCTGTTTTTT. Amino acid sequence: CAWNTPPGELFF.

The chain is built from TRBV3-1 and TRBJ2-4, with no clear D. There are 14 residues in the CDR3. Germline V gene data show CDR1 as LGHDT and CDR2 as YNNKEL (reference sequence). V gave up 3 bases and J gave up 3 bases, with 9 bases separating them. For the CDR3, the DNA is TGTGCCAGCAGCCAGAGGCCGGGCAAAAACATTCAGTACTTC. It specifies CASSQRPGKNIQYF.

The V and J genes are TRBV6-1 and TRBJ2-5; possibly TRBD2 for D (8 bases). CDR3 length: 16 residues. Between the trimmed V and J ends, which lost 7 bases and 2 bases, there was a span of 20 bases. Germline CDR1 and CDR2: MNHNS and SASEGT. CDR3 bases: TGTGCCAGCACCCCCAGGGGGACTAGGGTGCAAGAGACCCAGTACTTC. It specifies CASTPRGTRVQETQYF.